This T cell receptor (beta chain) was obtained from a study of blood T cell repertoires in COVID-19. Study in general: PBMCs, B-cell-depleted T cells, or T cells provided the cDNA or gDNA that made up the material.

This study enrolled people aged about 18 to 90 from around 26 US geographic areas. Participants were placed into cohorts based on the clinical history they reported. Authors' processing steps: Amplification with reference gene primers provided the estimates of nucleated cell counts. Profiling relied on immunoSEQ multiplex PCR, and the TCRdb table lists in-frame clones only, not all of them. The V and J calls and clone size are taken from that table; D and trimming were inferred from the DNA. The repertoire holds around 200,000 clones, 85% to 90% seen once, with about 2.1% in the top ten. From germline, CDR1 is SGHDT and CDR2 YYEEEE. V shed 2 bases, J shed 3 bases, and the junction held 4 bases outside the gene matches. The CDR3 extends over 16 amino acids.

The J gene is TRBJ2-2, the V gene TRBV5-6, with TRBD1 matching over 10 bases. Specimen: PBMCs or T cells enriched from blood (not recorded which). The clonotype comes from a woman in her 40s with acute COVID-19. The CDR3 coding sequence is TGTGCCAGCAGCTTTGACGGGACAGGGGACACCGGGGAGCTGTTTTTT. This sequence encodes CASSFDGTGDTGELFF. Full variable domain (outside the CDR3, taken from reference TRBV5-6 and TRBJ2-2): DAGVTQSPTHLIKTRGQQVTLRCSPKSGHDTVSWYQQALGQGPQFIFQYYEEEERQRGNFPDRFSGHQFPNYSSELNVNALLLGDSALYLCASSFDGTGDTGELFFGEGSRLTVL.